Each of the 19 T cell receptor beta chains below was sequenced from the same sample in a study of PD-L1 blockade in urothelial cancer (dated by TCRdb to about 2017). Receptors were amplified or captured by the immunoSEQ multiplex PCR assay. Entries here come from immuneACCESS through TCRdb and include only in-frame sequences with V and J called. Some clones fail to appear in such tables; in the studies checked, an unresolved V gene covers under half of the shortfall, and the cause of the remainder is unknown. For this sample the table gives 50,000 to 55,000 clones, of which 84% were detected only once. The ten largest clones take up 1% to 1.5% of the sample. The time point tag for this specimen amounts to: pretreatment peripheral blood. The input for sequencing was PBMCs, taken around atezolizumab (anti-PD-L1) treatment. These receptors were obtained from a man in his forties or fifties with urothelial cancer.

The chain is built from TRBV4-2 and TRBJ2-1; no firm D call. The ends were cut back, 5 bases at V and 7 bases at J, with 6 bases in the middle. The CDR3 consists of 11 residues. Germline-derived CDR1 and CDR2 are LGHNA and YNFKEQ. CDR3 DNA: TGTGCCAGCAGCTACGAGAATGAGCAGTTCTTC. Amino acid sequence: CASSYENEQFF.

The chain employs TRBV11-3 and TRBJ2-1; a weak D match, TRBD2 (7 bases). CDR1 SGHNT and CDR2 YENEEA come from the germline V gene. Trimming took 5 bases from V and 0 from J, leaving 14 bases between them. This CDR3 region has 16 residues. DNA of the CDR3: TGTGCCAGCAGCCGCGGGGGCCTTAGCTCCTACAATGAGCAGTTCTTC. It specifies CASSRGGLSSYNEQFF.

The V gene is TRBV7-9, the J gene TRBJ2-2; D is unclear. V was pared by 1 base and J by 2 bases, with 14 bases between. Germline assignment: CDR1 SEHNR and CDR2 FQNEAQ (reference sequence). CDR3 length: 17 residues. The CDR3 bases are TGTGCCAGCAGCTTAGTCTATGGGCAAGAAAACACCGGGGAGCTGTTTTTT. Its protein is CASSLVYGQENTGELFF.

V usage is TRBV19 and J usage is TRBJ1-2, with 7 positions matching TRBD1. The length of the CDR3 is 16 residues. Germline V lookup: CDR1 LNHDA, CDR2 SQIVND (reference sequence). V was clipped by 6 bases and J by 5 bases; unmatched bases: 15. The CDR3 DNA reads TGTGCCAGTAGCCGCACCCGGGACAGCTTCTCATATGGCTACACCTTC. Its translation is CASSRTRDSFSYGYTF.

The chain employs TRBV19 and TRBJ1-2; maybe TRBD1 (6 bases). V lost 7 bases to trimming and J lost 3 bases, with 27 bases between them. CDR1 is LNHDA, CDR2 SQIVND, per germline (reference sequence). CDR3 length: 18 residues. CDR3 in amino acids: CASTNGGAGRSGDYGYTF. CDR3 nucleotide sequence: TGTGCCAGTACCAACGGGGGGGCAGGGCGGAGCGGAGACTATGGCTACACCTTC.

The genes are TRBV19 and TRBJ1-2; 8 nucleotides line up with TRBD1. Germline-derived CDR1 and CDR2 are LNHDA and SQIVND (reference sequence). The CDR3 totals 16 residues. The trim removed 7 bases at V and 6 bases at J, leaving 16 bases unmatched. CDR3 region: CASTLIGQGARDGYTF. The DNA for the CDR3 is TGTGCCAGTACATTAATTGGCCAGGGGGCGAGGGATGGCTACACCTTC. Full variable domain (missing parts from reference TRBV19 and TRBJ1-2): DGGITQSPKYLFRKEGQNVTLSCEQNLNHDAMYWYRQDPGQGLRLIYYSQIVNDFQKGDIAEGYSVSREKKESFPLTVTSAQKNPTAFYLCASTLIGQGARDGYTFGSGTRLTVV.

J is TRBJ2-7 and V is TRBV11-1; a possible D gene is TRBD2 (6 bases). This CDR3 region has 16 residues. Germline V gives CDR1 SGHAT, CDR2 FQDESV (reference sequence). Trimming pared 5 bases from V and 0 bases from J, leaving 17 bases between. The CDR3: CASSRGAGRNSYEQYF. The CDR3 DNA reads as TGTGCCAGCAGCCGAGGGGCGGGGAGAAACTCCTACGAGCAGTACTTC.

The chain is built from TRBV5-1 and TRBJ1-4, with 8 bases identical to TRBD1. The germline V gene encodes CDR1 SGHRS and CDR2 YFSETQ. This CDR3 contains 15 residues. The ends lost 2 bases at V and 0 bases at J; junction bases unmatched: 0. The CDR3 is CASSLQGATNEKLFF. The CDR3 DNA follows: TGCGCCAGCAGCTTACAGGGGGCAACTAATGAAAAACTGTTTTTT.

Here the CDR3 DNA reads TGTGCCTGGGGAAAACTAGCGGGAGCCACCGGGGAGCTGTTTTTT. Translation gives CAWGKLAGATGELFF. V gene TRBV30 combines with J gene TRBJ2-2, with 11 bases fitting TRBD2. This CDR3 has 15 amino acids. V shed 5 bases and J 4 bases; nucleotides not matched to a gene: 6. The germline CDR1 and CDR2 sequences are GTSNPN and SVGIG (reference sequence). Supplemented by reference TRBV30 and TRBJ2-2, the full variable domain reads SQTIHQWPATLVQPVGSPLSLECTVEGTSNPNLYWYRQAAGRGLQLLFYSVGIGQISSEVPQNLSASRPQDRQFILSSKKLLLSDSGFYLCAWGKLAGATGELFFGEGSRLTVL.

The chain links TRBV29-1 to TRBJ2-4, with no clear D. Germline lookup yields CDR1 SQVTM and CDR2 ANQGSEA. The CDR3 consists of 12 residues. Trimming took 4 bases from V and 4 from J, leaving 8 bases between them. CDR3 loop: CSVANIKNIQYF. CDR3 nucleotides: TGCAGCGTTGCGAACATTAAAAACATTCAGTACTTC.

This clone came up a few times. The chain links TRBV27 to TRBJ2-7; 10 positions match TRBD2. V lost 2 bases and J lost 3; bases outside the gene matches: 4. Germline CDR1 MNHEY, CDR2 SMNVEV (reference sequence). The CDR3 totals 15 residues. The CDR3: CASSLRAGGIYEQYF. The CDR3 region has the DNA TGTGCCAGCAGTTTACGAGCGGGAGGGATCTACGAGCAGTACTTC.

The chain is built from TRBV5-1 and TRBJ2-7, with 9 positions matching TRBD2. Germline V CDR1 and CDR2: SGHRS, YFSETQ. This CDR3 is built from 15 residues. V shed 4 bases and J 2 bases; nucleotides not matched to a gene: 7. Here the CDR3 DNA reads TGCGCCAGCAGCGCGGGACTAGCTAAAACCTACGAGCAGTACTTC. This sequence encodes CASSAGLAKTYEQYF.

The V and J genes are TRBV25-1 and TRBJ2-5; D not certain. This CDR3 region has 15 residues. Per germline, CDR1 MGHDK and CDR2 SYGVNS. Trimming removed 4 bases at V and 1 base at J, with 13 bases between. The CDR3: CASSVSRMVQETQYF. The DNA for the CDR3 is TGTGCCAGCAGTGTCTCCAGGATGGTCCAAGAGACCCAGTACTTC. Looking up the rest from reference TRBV25-1 and TRBJ2-5 gives the full variable domain: EADIYQTPRYLVIGTGKKITLECSQTMGHDKMYWYQQDPGMELHLIHYSYGVNSTEKGDLSSESTVSRIRTEHFPLTLESARPSHTSQYLCASSVSRMVQETQYFGPGTRLLVL.

This clone was seen a handful of times. The V call is TRBV6-4, the J call TRBJ2-3, with 10 bases aligning to TRBD2. CDR3 length: 14 amino acids. Germline assignment: CDR1 MRHNA and CDR2 SNTAGT. Trimming cost V 3 bases and J 6 bases; bases outside gene matches: 3. The CDR3 DNA is TGTGCCAGCAGTGAAGCGGGGGGGCGGGATACGCAGTATTTT. Its translation: CASSEAGGRDTQYF.

J is TRBJ1-1 and V is TRBV19; no firm D call. V was trimmed by 3 bases and J by 1 base, leaving 12 bases between them. Germline V gives CDR1 LNHDA, CDR2 SQIVND (reference sequence). There are 15 residues in the CDR3. The CDR3 nucleotides read TGTGCCAGTAGTATTCTCGCGGGAAGGAACACTGAAGCTTTCTTT. It specifies CASSILAGRNTEAFF.

The CDR3 nucleotides read TGTGCCATCATATCGGGACAGGGGTTCGAAAAACTGTTTTTT. Its protein is CAIISGQGFEKLFF. The V gene is TRBV10-3, the J gene TRBJ1-4, with 10 positions matching TRBD1. This CDR3 contains 14 residues. Germline loops: CDR1 ENHRY, CDR2 SYGVKD. V lost 7 bases to trimming and J lost 8 bases; unmatched junction nucleotides: 7.

The genes are TRBV28 and TRBJ2-2, with a tentative D call TRBD1 (5 bases). With 7 bases removed from V and 3 bases from J, the gap between germline ends came to 12 bases. Germline-derived CDR1 and CDR2 are MDHEN and SYDVKM. The length of the CDR3 is 14 residues. CDR3: CASNPGFHTGELFF. The DNA of the CDR3 is TGTGCCAGCAACCCAGGGTTCCACACCGGGGAGCTGTTTTTT. Full variable domain (remainder filled in from reference TRBV28 and TRBJ2-2): DVKVTQSSRYLVKRTGEKVFLECVQDMDHENMFWYRQDPGLGLRLIYFSYDVKMKEKGDIPEGYSVSREKKERFSLILESASTNQTSMYLCASNPGFHTGELFFGEGSRLTVL.

This clone was counted a single time. The chain recombines TRBV11-3 with TRBJ2-7, with unresolved D. The CDR3 totals 14 residues. Between the trimmed V and J ends, which lost 0 bases and 1 base, there was a span of 7 bases. Germline-derived CDR1 and CDR2 are SGHNT and YENEEA. CDR3 nucleotide sequence: TGTGCCAGCAGCTTAGATCAGATTTCCTACGAGCAGTACTTC. Protein: CASSLDQISYEQYF.

CDR3 amino acids: CASSIEETGGTPNEQFF. CDR3 DNA: TGTGCCAGTAGTATAGAGGAGACAGGGGGCACACCCAATGAGCAGTTCTTC. The chain has TRBV19 and TRBJ2-1; 10 nucleotides align to TRBD1. The trim removed 0 bases at V and 6 bases at J, leaving 8 bases unmatched. The CDR3 loop spans 17 amino acids. Germline V gene data show CDR1 as LNHDA and CDR2 as SQIVND (reference sequence).